The T cell receptor beta chain described here comes from a study of blood T cell repertoires in COVID-19. This clone has only a few counts. TCRdb's copy holds only in-frame clones and misses some; the assay was immunoSEQ multiplex PCR. The table records some 64,000 clones, just under 75% of them present only once. Followed over time, Seattle patients had been enrolled while infection was active. Material for sequencing was peripheral blood. This sequence originates from a woman aged 65 to 85 with COVID-19, enrolled during active disease.

The CDR3 coding sequence is TGTGCCAGCAGTACCACGAGGGGGAGAGCTGGGGCCAACGTCCTGACTTTC. It encodes CASSTTRGRAGANVLTF. The V call is TRBV27, the J call TRBJ2-6; maybe TRBD1 (6 bases). V lost 5 bases and J 2 bases, leaving 16 bases between the germline ends. The CDR3 extends over 17 amino acids. Germline V gives CDR1 MNHEY, CDR2 SMNVEV (reference sequence).